Listed below are T cell receptor beta chains from one sample, sequenced in a study of shared clonotypes between healthy human individuals. This table comes from immunoSEQ multiplex PCR, and its TCRdb copy is limited to in-frame clones, with some not included. The sample lists about 1.4 million clones; approximately 96% were seen once. Sequencing was carried out using naive CD4+ T cells sorted from blood. The source is a man younger than 40 in good health. The CDR3 runs from the conserved cysteine through the conserved F or W. The D gene is left open where the match is weak.

J gene | D gene | V gene | CDR3 length | CDR3 DNA | CDR3 protein
TRBJ2-1 | - | TRBV18 | 13 | TGTGCCAGCTCACCGGGGGAAGTCAATGAGCAGTTCTTC | CASSPGEVNEQFF
TRBJ1-1 | TRBD1 | TRBV7-2 | 14 | TGTGCCAGCAGTCTGCGACAGGGTAGGACTGAAGCTTTCTTT | CASSLRQGRTEAFF
TRBJ2-7 | TRBD1 | TRBV28 | 14 | TGTGCCAGCAGTCGGACAGGGATCACCTACGAGCAGTACTTC | CASSRTGITYEQYF
TRBJ2-1 | - | TRBV6-1 | 14 | TGTGCCAGCAGTGAAAGACGGAGGAGCAATGAGCAGTTCTTC | CASSERRRSNEQFF
TRBJ1-4 | - | TRBV10-3 | 13 | TGTGCCATCAGGAGGGGGGAGGGTGAAAAACTGTTTTTT | CAIRRGEGEKLFF
TRBJ1-4 | - | TRBV5-1 | 14 | TGCGCCAGCAGCTTGGGAGGGACTAATGAAAAACTGTTTTTT | CASSLGGTNEKLFF
TRBJ2-1 | TRBD2 | TRBV4-1 | 14 | TGCGCCAGCAGCCAACCTAGCGGACGCAATGAGCAGTTCTTC | CASSQPSGRNEQFF
TRBJ2-5 | TRBD2 | TRBV7-2 | 14 | TGTGCCAGCAGCCGGAGCGGGAGTAAAGAGACCCAGTACTTC | CASSRSGSKETQYF
TRBJ2-7 | TRBD1 | TRBV28 | 14 | TGTGCCAGCAGTCAGGGGGGGACAGGGCCCCTTCAGTACTTC | CASSQGGTGPLQYF
TRBJ2-7 | - | TRBV28 | 13 | TGTGCCAGCAGTTTGGACCTCCACTACGAGCAGTACTTC | CASSLDLHYEQYF
TRBJ2-1 | TRBD2 | TRBV19 | 20 | TGTGCCAGTAGTATCACACCGGGAATTTTTAGCGGGAGCTCCTACAATGAGCAGTTCTTC | CASSITPGIFSGSSYNEQFF
TRBJ2-5 | - | TRBV5-1 | 14 | TGCGCCAGCAGCAACAGGGGGGGCCAAGAGACCCAGTACTTC | CASSNRGGQETQYF
TRBJ2-5 | - | TRBV18 | 13 | TGTGCCAGCTCACCAGGGGTTGGGGAGACCCAGTACTTC | CASSPGVGETQYF
TRBJ2-7 | - | TRBV12-2 | 15 | TGTGCAAGTCGCTTAGCGCTAACAGGGAGCTACGAGCAGTACTTC | CASRLALTGSYEQYF
TRBJ2-2 | TRBD2 | TRBV6-4 | 14 | TGTGCCAGCAGTGTCCTAGCGGACACCGGGGAGCTGTTTTTT | CASSVLADTGELFF
TRBJ2-5 | - | TRBV7-2 | 14 | TGTGCCAGCAGCTTGGGCAGGTGGACGGAGACCCAGTACTTC | CASSLGRWTETQYF
TRBJ1-4 | - | TRBV29-1 | 11 | TGCAGCGTTGGGGTCTTCGAAAAACTGTTTTTT | CSVGVFEKLFF
TRBJ2-3 | - | TRBV15 | 14 | TGTGCCACCAGCGACACAGGGACTGTAGATACGCAGTATTTT | CATSDTGTVDTQYF
TRBJ2-7 | - | TRBV5-4 | 15 | TGTGCCAGCAGCTCAGAAATGGGGGCCCTAGACGAGCAGTACTTC | CASSSEMGALDEQYF
TRBJ1-5 | - | TRBV10-3 | 14 | TGTGCCATCAGTGAGTCTGCAGGGGTGCGGCCCCAGCATTTT | CAISESAGVRPQHF
TRBJ2-3 | - | TRBV9 | 16 | TGTGCCAGCAGCTCGAGAGGAGGGGGCGCGATAGATACGCAGTATTTT | CASSSRGGGAIDTQYF
TRBJ2-1 | TRBD2 | TRBV5-8 | 16 | TGTGCCAGCAGCTTGGAAGTACTAGCGGGAGCCAATGAGCAGTTCTTC | CASSLEVLAGANEQFF
TRBJ2-1 | - | TRBV14 | 14 | TGTGCCAGCAGTAGCCTAGCGTATAGGGGTGAGCAGTTCTTC | CASSSLAYRGEQFF